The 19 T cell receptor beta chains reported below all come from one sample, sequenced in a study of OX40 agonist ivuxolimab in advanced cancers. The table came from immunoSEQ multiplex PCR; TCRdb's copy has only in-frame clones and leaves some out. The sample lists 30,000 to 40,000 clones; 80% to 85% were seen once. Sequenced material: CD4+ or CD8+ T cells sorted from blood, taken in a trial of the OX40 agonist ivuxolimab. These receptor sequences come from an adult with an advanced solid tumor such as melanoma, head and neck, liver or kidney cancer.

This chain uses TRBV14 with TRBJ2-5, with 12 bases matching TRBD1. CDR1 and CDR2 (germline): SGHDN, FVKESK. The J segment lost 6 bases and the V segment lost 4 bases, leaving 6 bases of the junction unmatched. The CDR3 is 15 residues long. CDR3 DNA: TGTGCCAGCAGCCGCGGGACAGGGGGCGCGAAGACCCAGTACTTC. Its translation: CASSRGTGGAKTQYF.

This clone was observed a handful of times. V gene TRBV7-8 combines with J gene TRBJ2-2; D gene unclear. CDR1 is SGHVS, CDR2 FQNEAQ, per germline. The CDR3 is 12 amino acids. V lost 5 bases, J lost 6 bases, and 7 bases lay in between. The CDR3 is CASSTVAGELFF. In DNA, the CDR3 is TGTGCCAGCAGCACTGTGGCCGGGGAGCTGTTTTTT. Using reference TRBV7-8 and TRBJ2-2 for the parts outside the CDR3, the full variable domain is GAGVSQSPRYKVAKRGQDVALRCDPISGHVSLFWYQQALGQGPEFLTYFQNEAQLDKSGLPSDRFFAERPEGSVSTLKIQRTQQEDSAVYLCASSTVAGELFFGEGSRLTVL.

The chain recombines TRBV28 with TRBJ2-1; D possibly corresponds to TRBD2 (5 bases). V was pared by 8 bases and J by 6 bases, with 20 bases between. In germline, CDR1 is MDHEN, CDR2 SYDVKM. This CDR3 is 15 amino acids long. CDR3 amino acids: CASRKPGSPGNEQFF. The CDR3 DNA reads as TGTGCCAGCCGGAAACCGGGATCTCCGGGCAATGAGCAGTTCTTC.

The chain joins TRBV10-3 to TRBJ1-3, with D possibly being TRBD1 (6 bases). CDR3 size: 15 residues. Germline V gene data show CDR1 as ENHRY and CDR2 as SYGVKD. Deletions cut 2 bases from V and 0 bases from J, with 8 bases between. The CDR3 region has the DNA TGTGCCATCAGTGAGACAGGGAACTCTGGAAACACCATATATTTT. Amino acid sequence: CAISETGNSGNTIYF.

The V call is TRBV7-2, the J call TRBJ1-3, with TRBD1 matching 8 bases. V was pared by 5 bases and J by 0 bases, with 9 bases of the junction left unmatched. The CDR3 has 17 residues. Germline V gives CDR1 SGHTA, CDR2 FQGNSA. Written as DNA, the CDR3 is TGTGCCAGCAGCCCGATAACGACAGGGGCCTCTGGAAACACCATATATTTT. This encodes CASSPITTGASGNTIYF.

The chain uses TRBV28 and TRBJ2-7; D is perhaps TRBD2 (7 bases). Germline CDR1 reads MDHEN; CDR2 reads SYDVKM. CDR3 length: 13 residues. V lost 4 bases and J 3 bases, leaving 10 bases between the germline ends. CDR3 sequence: CASSSGGHYEQYF. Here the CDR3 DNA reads TGTGCCAGCAGTTCCGGGGGGCACTACGAGCAGTACTTC.

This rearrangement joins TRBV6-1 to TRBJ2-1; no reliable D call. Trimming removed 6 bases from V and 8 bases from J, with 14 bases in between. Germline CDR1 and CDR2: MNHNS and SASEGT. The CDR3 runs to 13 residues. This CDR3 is CASRWNRADEQFF. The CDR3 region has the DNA TGTGCCAGCAGGTGGAATAGGGCCGATGAGCAGTTCTTC.

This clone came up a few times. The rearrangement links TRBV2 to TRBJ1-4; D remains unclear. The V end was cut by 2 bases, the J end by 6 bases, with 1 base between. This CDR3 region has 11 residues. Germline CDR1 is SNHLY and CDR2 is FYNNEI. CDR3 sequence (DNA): TGTGCCAGCAGTGAATATGAAAAACTGTTTTTT. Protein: CASSEYEKLFF. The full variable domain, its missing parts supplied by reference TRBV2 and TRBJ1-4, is EPEVTQTPSHQVTQMGQEVILRCVPISNHLYFYWYRQILGQKVEFLVSFYNNEISEKSEIFDDQFSVERPDGSNFTLKIRSTKLEDSAMYFCASSEYEKLFFGSGTQLSVL.

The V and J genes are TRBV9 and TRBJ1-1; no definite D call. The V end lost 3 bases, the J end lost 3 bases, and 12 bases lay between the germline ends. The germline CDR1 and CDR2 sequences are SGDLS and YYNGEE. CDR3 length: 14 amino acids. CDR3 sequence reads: CASSASGSDTEAFF. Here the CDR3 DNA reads TGTGCCAGCAGCGCGTCCGGGTCCGACACTGAAGCTTTCTTT.

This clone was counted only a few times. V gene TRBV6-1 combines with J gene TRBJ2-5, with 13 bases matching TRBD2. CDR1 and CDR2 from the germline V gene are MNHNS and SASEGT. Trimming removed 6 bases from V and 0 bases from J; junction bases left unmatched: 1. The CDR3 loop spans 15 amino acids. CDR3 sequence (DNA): TGTGCCAGCAGGGGACTAGCGGGGAACCAAGAGACCCAGTACTTC. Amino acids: CASRGLAGNQETQYF.

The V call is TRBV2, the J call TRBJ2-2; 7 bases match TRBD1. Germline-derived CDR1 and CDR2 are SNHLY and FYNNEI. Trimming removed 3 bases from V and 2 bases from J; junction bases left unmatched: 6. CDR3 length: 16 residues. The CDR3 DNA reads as TGTGCCAGCAGTGATCTCGACAGGGAAAACACCGGGGAGCTGTTTTTT. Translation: CASSDLDRENTGELFF.

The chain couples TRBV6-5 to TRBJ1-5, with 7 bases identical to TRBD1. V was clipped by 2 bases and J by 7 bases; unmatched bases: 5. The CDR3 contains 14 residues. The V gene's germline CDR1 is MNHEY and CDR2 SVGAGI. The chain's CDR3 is CASSYRQGSQPQHF. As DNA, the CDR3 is TGTGCCAGCAGTTACAGACAGGGTTCCCAGCCCCAGCATTTT.

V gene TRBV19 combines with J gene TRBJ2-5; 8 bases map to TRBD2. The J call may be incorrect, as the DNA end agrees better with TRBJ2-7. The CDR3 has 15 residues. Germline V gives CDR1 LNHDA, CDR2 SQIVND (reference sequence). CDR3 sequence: CASAIGGEGRYEQYF. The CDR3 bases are TGTGCCAGTGCGATCGGGGGGGAGGGCCGCTACGAGCAGTACTTC.

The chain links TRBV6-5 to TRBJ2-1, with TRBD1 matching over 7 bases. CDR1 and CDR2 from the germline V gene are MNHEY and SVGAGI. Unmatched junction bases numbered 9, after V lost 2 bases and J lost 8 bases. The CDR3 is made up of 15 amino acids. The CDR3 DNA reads TGTGCCAGCAGTTACCAACGGGACAGCTTGGATGAGCAGTTCTTC. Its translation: CASSYQRDSLDEQFF.

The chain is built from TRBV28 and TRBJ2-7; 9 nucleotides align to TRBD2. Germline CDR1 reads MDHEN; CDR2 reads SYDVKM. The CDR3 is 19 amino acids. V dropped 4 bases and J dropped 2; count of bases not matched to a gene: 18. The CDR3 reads CASSSRGGNLRRTPYEQYF. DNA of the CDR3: TGTGCCAGCAGTTCGCGGGGGGGCAATTTACGACGTACACCCTACGAGCAGTACTTC.

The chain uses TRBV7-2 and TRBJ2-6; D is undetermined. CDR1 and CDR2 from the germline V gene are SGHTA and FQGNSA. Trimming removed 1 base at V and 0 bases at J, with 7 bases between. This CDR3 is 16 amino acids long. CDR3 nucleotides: TGTGCCAGCAGCTTAGGGACCGCCTCTGGGGCCAACGTCCTGACTTTC. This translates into CASSLGTASGANVLTF.

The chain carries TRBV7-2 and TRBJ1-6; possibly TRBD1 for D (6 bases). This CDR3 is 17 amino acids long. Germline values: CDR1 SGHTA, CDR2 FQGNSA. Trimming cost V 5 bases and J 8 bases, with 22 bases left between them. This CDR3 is CASSAPFRGAGDSPLHF. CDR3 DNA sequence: TGTGCCAGCAGCGCCCCTTTCCGGGGGGCAGGCGATTCACCCCTCCACTTT.

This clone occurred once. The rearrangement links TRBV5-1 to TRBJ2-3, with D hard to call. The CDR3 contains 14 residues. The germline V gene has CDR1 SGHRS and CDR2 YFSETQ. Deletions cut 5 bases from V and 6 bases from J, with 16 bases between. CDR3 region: CASRPQSAGDTQYF. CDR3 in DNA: TGCGCCAGCAGACCCCAAAGCGCTGGGGATACGCAGTATTTT.

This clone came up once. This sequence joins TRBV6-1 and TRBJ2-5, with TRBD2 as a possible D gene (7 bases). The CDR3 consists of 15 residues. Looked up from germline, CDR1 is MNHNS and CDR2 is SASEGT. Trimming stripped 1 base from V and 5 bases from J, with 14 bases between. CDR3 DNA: TGTGCCAGCAGTGAAGTTCGGGGGGCCGGGGAGACCCAGTACTTC. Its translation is CASSEVRGAGETQYF.